This TCR beta chain was recovered during a study of blood T cell repertoires in COVID-19. Study details: The samples span acute and convalescent COVID-19 from the United States, Italy and Spain. The analysed material was cDNA or gDNA that came from T cells, B-cell-depleted T cells, or PBMCs.

The CDR3 spans 13 residues. CDR1 SNHLY and CDR2 FYNNEI come from the germline V gene. V was pared by 7 bases and J by 9 bases, with 4 bases of the junction left unmatched. Under the authors' procedure: Amplification of reference gene primers provided the estimated nucleated cell counts. The repertoire was sequenced with immunoSEQ multiplex PCR; TCRdb's copy has only in-frame clones and lacks some. The D gene and trimming were derived from the DNA, and the V and J assignments and clone size from that table. The sample consists of some 37,000 clones, 85% to 90% of them appearing once. Sequencing input: peripheral blood. The chain links TRBV2 to TRBJ2-4; 12 bases map to TRBD1. The sequence came from a man between 65 and 80 years old with acute or convalescent COVID-19. The CDR3 region is CASTGQGAIIQYF. In DNA, the CDR3 is TGTGCCAGCACGGGACAGGGGGCAATCATTCAGTACTTC.